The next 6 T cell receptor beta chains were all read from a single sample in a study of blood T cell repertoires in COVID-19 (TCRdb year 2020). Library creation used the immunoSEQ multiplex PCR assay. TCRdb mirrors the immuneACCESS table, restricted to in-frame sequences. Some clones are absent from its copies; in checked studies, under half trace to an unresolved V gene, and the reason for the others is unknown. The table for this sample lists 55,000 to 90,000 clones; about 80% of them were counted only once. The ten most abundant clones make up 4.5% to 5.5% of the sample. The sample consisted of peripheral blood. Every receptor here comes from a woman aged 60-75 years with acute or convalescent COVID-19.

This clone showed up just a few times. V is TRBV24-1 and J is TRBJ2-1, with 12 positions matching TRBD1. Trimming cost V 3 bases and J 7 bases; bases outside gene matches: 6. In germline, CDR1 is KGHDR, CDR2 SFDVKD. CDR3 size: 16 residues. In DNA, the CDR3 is TGTGCCACCAGTGATGGGACAGGGGGCGTGGGGAATGAGCAGTTCTTC. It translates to CATSDGTGGVGNEQFF.

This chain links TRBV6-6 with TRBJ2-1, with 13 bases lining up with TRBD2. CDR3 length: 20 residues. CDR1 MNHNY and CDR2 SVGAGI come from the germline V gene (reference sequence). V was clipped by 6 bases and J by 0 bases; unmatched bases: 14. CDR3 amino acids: CASSLLPGLAGPSSYNEQFF. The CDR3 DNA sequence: TGTGCCAGCAGCCTCCTCCCGGGACTAGCGGGGCCGAGCTCCTACAATGAGCAGTTCTTC.

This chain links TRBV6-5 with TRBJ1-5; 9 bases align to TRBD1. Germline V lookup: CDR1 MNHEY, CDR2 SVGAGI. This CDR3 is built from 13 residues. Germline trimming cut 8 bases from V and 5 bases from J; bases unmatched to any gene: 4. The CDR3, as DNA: TGTGCCAGCGCCCGGGACAGGGATCAGCCCCAGCATTTT. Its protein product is CASARDRDQPQHF.

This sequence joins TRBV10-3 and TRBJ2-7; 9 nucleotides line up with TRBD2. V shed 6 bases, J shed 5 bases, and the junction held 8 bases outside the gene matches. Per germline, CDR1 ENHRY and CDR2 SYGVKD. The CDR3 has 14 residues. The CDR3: CAIRDLAGMNEQYF. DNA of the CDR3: TGTGCCATCAGGGACCTAGCGGGGATGAACGAGCAGTACTTC.

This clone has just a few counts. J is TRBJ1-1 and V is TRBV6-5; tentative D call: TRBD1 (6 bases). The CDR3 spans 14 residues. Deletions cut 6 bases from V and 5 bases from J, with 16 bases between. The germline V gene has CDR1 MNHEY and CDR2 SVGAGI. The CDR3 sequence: CASRDLNRVTEAFF. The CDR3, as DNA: TGTGCCAGCAGAGACTTAAACAGGGTTACTGAAGCTTTCTTT.

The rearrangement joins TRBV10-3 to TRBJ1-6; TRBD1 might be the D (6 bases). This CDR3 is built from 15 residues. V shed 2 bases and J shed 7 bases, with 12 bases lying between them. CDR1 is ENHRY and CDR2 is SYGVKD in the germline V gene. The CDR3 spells CAISERGANNSPLHF. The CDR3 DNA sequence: TGTGCCATCAGTGAGCGGGGGGCAAACAATTCACCCCTCCACTTT.